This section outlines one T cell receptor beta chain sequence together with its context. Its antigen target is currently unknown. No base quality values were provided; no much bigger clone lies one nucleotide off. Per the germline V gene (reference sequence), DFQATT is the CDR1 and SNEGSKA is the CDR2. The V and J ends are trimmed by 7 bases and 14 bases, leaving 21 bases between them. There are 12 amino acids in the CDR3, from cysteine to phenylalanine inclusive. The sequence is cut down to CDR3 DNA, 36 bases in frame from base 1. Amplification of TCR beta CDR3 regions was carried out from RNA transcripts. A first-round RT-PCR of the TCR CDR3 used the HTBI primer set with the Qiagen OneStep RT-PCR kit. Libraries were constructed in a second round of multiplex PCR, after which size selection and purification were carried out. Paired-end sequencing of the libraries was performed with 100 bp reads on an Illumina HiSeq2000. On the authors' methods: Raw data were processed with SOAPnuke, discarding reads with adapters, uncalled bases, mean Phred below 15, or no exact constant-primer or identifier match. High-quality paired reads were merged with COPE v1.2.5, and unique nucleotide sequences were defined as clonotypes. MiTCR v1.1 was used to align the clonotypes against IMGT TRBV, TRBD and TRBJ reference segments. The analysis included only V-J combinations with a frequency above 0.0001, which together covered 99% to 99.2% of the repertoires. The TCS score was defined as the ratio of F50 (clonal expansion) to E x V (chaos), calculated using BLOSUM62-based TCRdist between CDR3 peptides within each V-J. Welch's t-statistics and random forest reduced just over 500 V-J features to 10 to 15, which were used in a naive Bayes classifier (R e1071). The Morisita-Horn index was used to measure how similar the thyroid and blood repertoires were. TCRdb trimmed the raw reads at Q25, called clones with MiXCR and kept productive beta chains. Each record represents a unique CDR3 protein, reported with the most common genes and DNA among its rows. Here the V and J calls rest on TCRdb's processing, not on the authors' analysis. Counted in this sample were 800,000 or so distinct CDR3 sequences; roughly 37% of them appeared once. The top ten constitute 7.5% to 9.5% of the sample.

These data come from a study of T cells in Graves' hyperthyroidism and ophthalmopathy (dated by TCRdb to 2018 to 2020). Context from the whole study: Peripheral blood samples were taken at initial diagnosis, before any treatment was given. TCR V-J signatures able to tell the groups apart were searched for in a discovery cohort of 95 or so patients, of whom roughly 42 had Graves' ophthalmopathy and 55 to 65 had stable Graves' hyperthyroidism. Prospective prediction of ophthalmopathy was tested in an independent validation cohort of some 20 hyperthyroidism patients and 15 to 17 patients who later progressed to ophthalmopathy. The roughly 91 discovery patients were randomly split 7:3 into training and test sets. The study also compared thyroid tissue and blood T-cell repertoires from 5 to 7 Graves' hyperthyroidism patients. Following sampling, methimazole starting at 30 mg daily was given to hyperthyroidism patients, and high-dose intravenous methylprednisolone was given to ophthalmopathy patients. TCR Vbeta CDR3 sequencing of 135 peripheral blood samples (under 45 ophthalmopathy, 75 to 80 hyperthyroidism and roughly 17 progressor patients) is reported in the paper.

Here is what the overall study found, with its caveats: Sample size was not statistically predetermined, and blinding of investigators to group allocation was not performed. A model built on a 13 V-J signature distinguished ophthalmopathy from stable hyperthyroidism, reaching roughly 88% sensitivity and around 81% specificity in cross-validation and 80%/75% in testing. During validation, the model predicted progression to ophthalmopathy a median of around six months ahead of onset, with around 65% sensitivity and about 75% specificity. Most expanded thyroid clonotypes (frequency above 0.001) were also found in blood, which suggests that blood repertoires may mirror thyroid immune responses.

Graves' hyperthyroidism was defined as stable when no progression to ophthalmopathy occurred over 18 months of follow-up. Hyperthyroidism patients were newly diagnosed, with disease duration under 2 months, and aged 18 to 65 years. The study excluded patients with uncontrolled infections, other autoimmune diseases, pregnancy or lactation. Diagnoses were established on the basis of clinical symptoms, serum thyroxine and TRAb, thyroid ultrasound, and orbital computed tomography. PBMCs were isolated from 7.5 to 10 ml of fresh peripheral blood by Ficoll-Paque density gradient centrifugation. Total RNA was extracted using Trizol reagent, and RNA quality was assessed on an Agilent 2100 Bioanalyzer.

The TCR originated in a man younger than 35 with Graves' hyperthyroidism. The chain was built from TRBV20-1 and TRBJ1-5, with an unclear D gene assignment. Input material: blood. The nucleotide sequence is TGCAGTGGAGAGGGATCGGTGAGCTACGAGCATTTT. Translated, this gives CSGEGSVSYEHF.